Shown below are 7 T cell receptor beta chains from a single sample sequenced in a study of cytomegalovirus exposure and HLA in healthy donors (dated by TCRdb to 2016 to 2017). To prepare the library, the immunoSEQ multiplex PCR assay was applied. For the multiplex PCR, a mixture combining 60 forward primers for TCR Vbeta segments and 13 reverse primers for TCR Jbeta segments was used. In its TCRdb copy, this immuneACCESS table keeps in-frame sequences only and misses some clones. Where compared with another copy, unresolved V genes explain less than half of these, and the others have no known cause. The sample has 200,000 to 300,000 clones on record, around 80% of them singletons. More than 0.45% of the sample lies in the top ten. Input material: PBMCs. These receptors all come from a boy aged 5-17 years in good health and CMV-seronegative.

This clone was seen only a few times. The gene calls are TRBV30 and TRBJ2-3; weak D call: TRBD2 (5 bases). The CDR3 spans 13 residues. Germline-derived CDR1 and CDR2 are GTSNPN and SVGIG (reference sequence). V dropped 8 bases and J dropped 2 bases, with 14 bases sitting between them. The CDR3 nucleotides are TGTGCCGGAAAGCGGCCTGCCACAGATACGCAGTATTTT. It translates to CAGKRPATDTQYF.

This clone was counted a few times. CDR3 nucleotide sequence: TGCGCCAGCAGCCCCGATGGCGGGTCCTACAATGAGCAGTTCTTC. This encodes CASSPDGGSYNEQFF. The chain recombines TRBV4-1 with TRBJ2-1; maybe TRBD2 (5 bases). The germline V gene has CDR1 MGHRA and CDR2 YSYEKL. The CDR3 is 15 amino acids. V shed 4 bases and J shed 1 base, with 11 bases lying between them.

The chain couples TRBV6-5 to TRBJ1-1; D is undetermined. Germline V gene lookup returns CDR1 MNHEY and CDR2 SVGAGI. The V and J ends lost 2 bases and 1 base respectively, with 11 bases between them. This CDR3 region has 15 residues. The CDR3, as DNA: TGTGCCAGCAGTTACAGGGAGGGTAGGAACACTGAAGCTTTCTTT. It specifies CASSYREGRNTEAFF.

CDR3 region: CASSATGGRLMNTEAFF. CDR3 bases: TGTGCCAGCAGCGCTACAGGGGGGCGGCTTATGAACACTGAAGCTTTCTTT. The chain joins TRBV9 to TRBJ1-1; 8 bases map to TRBD1. The CDR3 is 17 amino acids. Looked up from germline, CDR1 is SGDLS and CDR2 is YYNGEE. The V gene end was trimmed by 3 bases and the J gene end by 0 bases; junction bases not matched to a gene: 10.

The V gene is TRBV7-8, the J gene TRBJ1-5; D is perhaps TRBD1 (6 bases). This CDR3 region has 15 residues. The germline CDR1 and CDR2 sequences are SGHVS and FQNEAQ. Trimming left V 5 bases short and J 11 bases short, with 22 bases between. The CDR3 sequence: CASSPRRDTWESQHF. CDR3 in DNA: TGTGCCAGCAGCCCTCGACGGGACACTTGGGAGTCCCAGCATTTT.

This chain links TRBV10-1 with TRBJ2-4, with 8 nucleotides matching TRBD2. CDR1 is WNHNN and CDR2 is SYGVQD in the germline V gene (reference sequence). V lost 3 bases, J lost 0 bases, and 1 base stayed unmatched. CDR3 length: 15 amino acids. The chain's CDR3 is CASSEAGEAKNIQYF. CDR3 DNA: TGCGCCAGCAGTGAAGCGGGAGAAGCCAAAAACATTCAGTACTTC.

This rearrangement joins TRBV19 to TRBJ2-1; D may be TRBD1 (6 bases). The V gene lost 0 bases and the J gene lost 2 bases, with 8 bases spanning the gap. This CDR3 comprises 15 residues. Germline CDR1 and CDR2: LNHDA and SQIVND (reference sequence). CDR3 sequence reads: CASSIDRDTYNEQFF. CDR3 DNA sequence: TGTGCCAGTAGTATAGACCGGGACACCTACAATGAGCAGTTCTTC. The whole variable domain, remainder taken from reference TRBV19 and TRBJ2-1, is DGGITQSPKYLFRKEGQNVTLSCEQNLNHDAMYWYRQDPGQGLRLIYYSQIVNDFQKGDIAEGYSVSREKKESFPLTVTSAQKNPTAFYLCASSIDRDTYNEQFFGPGTRLTVL.